A single T cell receptor beta chain is shown here with its context. The data were produced by immunoSEQ multiplex PCR, yet TCRdb's version contains in-frame clones alone and is incomplete. The sample records more than 45,000 clones, about 92% being singletons. The sample originates from a study of blood T cell repertoires in COVID-19. Across the whole study: The cDNA or gDNA used as material had been derived from T cells, B-cell-depleted T cells, or PBMCs.

This CDR3 comprises 13 residues. Trimming left V 6 bases short and J 4 bases short, with 12 bases between. J is TRBJ1-2 and V is TRBV12-3 or TRBV12-4, with D perhaps TRBD1 (5 bases). The sequence derives from a human donor in a cohort sampled during active COVID-19. Sequences were obtained from peripheral blood. The CDR3 bases are TGTGCCAGCAGGCCGGGACTGGGCTATGGCTACACCTTC. This gives the protein CASRPGLGYGYTF.